This is a list of T cell receptor beta chains from one sample in a study of blood T cell repertoires in COVID-19. Using immunoSEQ multiplex PCR, the repertoire was profiled, and TCRdb retains in-frame clones only, with some absent. In the table there are fewer than 85,000 clones, around 86% of which are singletons. Sequencing used peripheral blood. The receptors derive from a man in his fifties or sixties with active COVID-19. Each CDR3 is given with its conserved first and last residue. The order of the fields is V gene, CDR3 length, J gene, CDR3 protein.

v_gene: TRBV9; len: 15; j_gene: TRBJ2-5; CDR3aa: CASSPGDRGLETQYF
v_gene: TRBV6-5; len: 14; j_gene: TRBJ1-1; CDR3aa: CASSYAQGNTEAFF
v_gene: TRBV30; len: 14; j_gene: TRBJ1-6; CDR3aa: CAWSVTVSDSPLHF
v_gene: TRBV4-2; len: 15; j_gene: TRBJ1-2; CDR3aa: CASSQDASGMNGYTF
v_gene: TRBV19; len: 15; j_gene: TRBJ1-2; CDR3aa: CASSSSGGFNYGYTF
v_gene: TRBV27; len: 17; j_gene: TRBJ2-2; CDR3aa: CASTQWGQGAGTGELFF
v_gene: TRBV30; len: 14; j_gene: TRBJ2-1; CDR3aa: CAWSSGTGVNEQFF
v_gene: TRBV6-5; len: 14; j_gene: TRBJ2-3; CDR3aa: CASSYNSLGDTQYF
v_gene: TRBV7-3; len: 13; j_gene: TRBJ2-1; CDR3aa: CASSFTEGGEQFF
v_gene: TRBV28; len: 12; j_gene: TRBJ1-2; CDR3aa: CAAGFLNYGYTF
v_gene: TRBV4-3; len: 15; j_gene: TRBJ2-3; CDR3aa: CASSQDGTSADTQYF
v_gene: TRBV6-6; len: 13; j_gene: TRBJ1-5; CDR3aa: CAGGQGGGQPQHF
v_gene: TRBV19; len: 17; j_gene: TRBJ2-1; CDR3aa: CASSSWGGGVSYNEQFF
v_gene: TRBV19; len: 16; j_gene: TRBJ2-7; CDR3aa: CASSLVPGQGYYEQYF
v_gene: TRBV18; len: 13; j_gene: TRBJ1-2; CDR3aa: CASSQDRDHGYTF
v_gene: TRBV5-1; len: 16; j_gene: TRBJ1-2; CDR3aa: CASSLGQGAEDYGYTF
v_gene: TRBV19; len: 14; j_gene: TRBJ2-3; CDR3aa: CASSIHTGVVEQYF
v_gene: TRBV2; len: 15; j_gene: TRBJ2-2; CDR3aa: CASRGTSGGAGELFF
v_gene: TRBV21-1; len: 18; j_gene: TRBJ2-5; CDR3aa: CASSKRSRGLIWSETQYF
v_gene: TRBV7-9; len: 11; j_gene: TRBJ1-1; CDR3aa: CASSISGEAFF
v_gene: TRBV10-1; len: 14; j_gene: TRBJ2-5; CDR3aa: CASSVPGSQETQYF
v_gene: TRBV7-2; len: 17; j_gene: TRBJ1-1; CDR3aa: CASSPRQGATPNTEAFF
v_gene: TRBV29-1; len: 14; j_gene: TRBJ1-2; CDR3aa: CSVSPGQALDGYTF
v_gene: TRBV2; len: 14; j_gene: TRBJ1-5; CDR3aa: CASSEGEGIQPQHF
v_gene: TRBV19; len: 14; j_gene: TRBJ2-7; CDR3aa: CASSTPGQTYEQYF
v_gene: TRBV28; len: 13; j_gene: TRBJ2-7; CDR3aa: CASSPPAGPEQYF
v_gene: TRBV6-5; len: 14; j_gene: TRBJ2-3; CDR3aa: CASSRTGGGDTQYF
v_gene: TRBV7-2; len: 14; j_gene: TRBJ2-7; CDR3aa: CASSLRGLGRWQYF
v_gene: TRBV7-2; len: 12; j_gene: TRBJ2-7; CDR3aa: CASSPSSYEQYF
v_gene: TRBV6-2/TRBV6-3; len: 16; j_gene: TRBJ1-5; CDR3aa: CASSYAGGASSQPQHF
v_gene: TRBV4-3; len: 15; j_gene: TRBJ2-2; CDR3aa: CASSQERTGTGELFF
v_gene: TRBV27; len: 17; j_gene: TRBJ1-2; CDR3aa: CASSLSQGGTRNYGYTF
v_gene: TRBV2; len: 15; j_gene: TRBJ1-4; CDR3aa: CASSLRRSRNEKLFF
v_gene: TRBV28; len: 14; j_gene: TRBJ2-1; CDR3aa: CASSFELRGIEQFF